This T cell receptor beta chain was found in a study of chemoradiotherapy in HPV16-positive cancers. Repertoires were sampled repeatedly during chemoradiotherapy. Study observations and caveats: Candidate HPV-specific clones and E7-related TCR motifs grew in tumor during treatment.

Assay: immunoSEQ multiplex PCR; the TCRdb copy retains only in-frame clones and omits some. In the table there are roughly 3,100 clones, over 80% of which are singletons. V gave up 4 bases and J gave up 2 bases, with 15 bases separating them. The germline V gene encodes CDR1 LNHDA and CDR2 SQIVND (reference sequence). This CDR3 region has 16 residues. About this clone itself: Its target is not known.

Sequencing was performed on tumor tissue, taken from a patient who underwent chemoradiotherapy. The chain couples TRBV19 to TRBJ1-5, with D possibly being TRBD1 (6 bases). The TCR was taken from a human donor with HPV-associated anogenital cancer. The CDR3 DNA sequence: TGTGCCAGTAGTACCCAGACAGGCCGGGGCAATCAGCCCCAGCATTTT. It translates to CASSTQTGRGNQPQHF.